This T cell receptor beta chain is drawn from a study of T cell changes during pregnancy in multiple sclerosis. The protocol was immunoSEQ multiplex PCR, while the TCRdb copy is restricted to in-frame clones and leaves out a portion. The repertoire includes around 33,000 clones, around 90% of them detected once, and under 0.75% sits in the top ten. Germline values: CDR1 GTSNPN, CDR2 SVGIG (reference sequence). V was pared by 1 base and J by 8 bases, with 11 bases of the junction left unmatched. The CDR3 length is 16 residues. This sequence joins TRBV30 and TRBJ1-6; TRBD1 agrees at 7 bases. This clonotype originated in a female donor in good health, enrolled as a control in a pregnancy study. This specimen was CD4+ T cells from peripheral blood mononuclear cells, taken in the third trimester of pregnancy. CDR3 DNA sequence: TGTGCCTGGAGTGGACAGGGTAACAGGCTCGATTCACCCCTCCACTTT. This gives the protein CAWSGQGNRLDSPLHF.